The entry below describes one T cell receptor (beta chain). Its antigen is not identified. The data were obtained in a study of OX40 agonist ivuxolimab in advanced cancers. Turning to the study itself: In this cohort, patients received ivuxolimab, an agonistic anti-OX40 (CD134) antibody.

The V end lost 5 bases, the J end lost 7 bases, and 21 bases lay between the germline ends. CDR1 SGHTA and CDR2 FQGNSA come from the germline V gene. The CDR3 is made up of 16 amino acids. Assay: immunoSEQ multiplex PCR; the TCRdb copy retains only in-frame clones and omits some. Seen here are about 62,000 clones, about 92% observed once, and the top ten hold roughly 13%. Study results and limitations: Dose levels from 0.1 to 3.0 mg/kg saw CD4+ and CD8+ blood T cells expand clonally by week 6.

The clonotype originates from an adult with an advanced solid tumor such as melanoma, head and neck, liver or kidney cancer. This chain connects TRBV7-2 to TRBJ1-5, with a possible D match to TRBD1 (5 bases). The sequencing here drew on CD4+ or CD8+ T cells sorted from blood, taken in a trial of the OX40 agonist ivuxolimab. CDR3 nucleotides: TGTGCCAGCAGCGAAGAGGGGCCCAGGGCTTTGCAGCCCCAGCATTTT. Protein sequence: CASSEEGPRALQPQHF.